The 29 T cell receptor beta chains in this list originate from one sample, sequenced in a study of blood T cells in healthy people across ages. Alongside a J-beta primer mix, a sample-barcoded 5' primer served in a second PCR lasting roughly 7 to 11 cycles. MiXCR, run by TCRdb on the 5' RACE reads, gives a single entry per CDR3 protein. The sample lists hundreds of thousands of distinct CDR3 sequences; 20% to 25% were seen once. These data were likewise used in another study, on T cells of mothers and their children.

Sequencing was performed on blood. Receptors were obtained from a boy aged 10-17 years in good health.

This clonotype was counted only a few times. J is TRBJ2-4 and V is TRBV20-1; no clear D. This CDR3 is 13 amino acids long. Germline-derived CDR1 and CDR2 are DFQATT and SNEGSKA (reference sequence). V lost 2 bases to trimming and J lost 5 bases, with 10 bases between them. Here the CDR3 reads CSARSNEENIQYF. DNA of the CDR3: TGCAGTGCTAGATCCAATGAGGAAAACATTCAGTACTTC.

The V gene is TRBV5-1, the J gene TRBJ1-6, with a tentative D call TRBD1 (5 bases). The CDR3 covers 15 residues. The germline gives CDR1 SGHRS, CDR2 YFSETQ. Deletions cut 0 bases from V and 8 bases from J, with 12 bases between. Here the CDR3 DNA reads TGCGCCAGCAGCTTGGCTGGGGGGAAAGATTCACCCCTCCACTTT. It codes for CASSLAGGKDSPLHF.

V gene TRBV9 combines with J gene TRBJ2-3; tentatively, D is TRBD1 (6 bases). V was shortened by 3 bases and J by 5 bases, with 13 bases between the two germline ends. The CDR3 is 14 residues long. Germline CDR1 is SGDLS and CDR2 is YYNGEE. This CDR3 reads CASSARGSGDTQYF. The CDR3 DNA reads TGTGCCAGCAGCGCCAGGGGATCGGGAGATACGCAGTATTTT. The whole variable domain, remainder taken from reference TRBV9 and TRBJ2-3, is DSGVTQTPKHLITATGQRVTLRCSPRSGDLSVYWYQQSLDQGLQFLIQYYNGEERAKGNILERFSAQQFPDLHSELNLSSLELGDSALYFCASSARGSGDTQYFGPGTRLTVL.

In DNA, the CDR3 is TGTGCCAGCAGCTTACGTCAGGAGGGTATTCAGTACTTC. This codes for CASSLRQEGIQYF. This chain connects TRBV7-9 to TRBJ2-4; perhaps TRBD2 as D (6 bases). V gave up 2 bases and J gave up 10 bases, with 12 bases separating them. This CDR3 has 13 amino acids. In germline, CDR1 is SEHNR, CDR2 FQNEAQ (reference sequence).

This rearrangement joins TRBV12-3 or TRBV12-4 to TRBJ2-1, with 10 bases fitting TRBD2. CDR3 size: 16 residues. The ends lost 3 bases at V and 0 bases at J; junction bases unmatched: 2. The chain's CDR3 is CASSFPSGSSYNEQFF. The CDR3, as DNA: TGTGCCAGCAGTTTCCCTAGCGGGAGCTCCTACAATGAGCAGTTCTTC.

Details on this clonotype: The CDR3 does not end in the conserved phenylalanine or tryptophan, so this is likely a read error. This chain uses TRBV5-1 with TRBJ2-7; 8 bases are shared with TRBD1. Germline lookup yields CDR1 SGHRS and CDR2 YFSETQ. The CDR3 spans 13 residues. Losses at the gene ends were 4 bases for V and 2 bases for J; bases not matched to a gene: 2. CDR3 amino acids: CASSGDRPYEQYL. The CDR3 DNA sequence: TGCGCCAGCAGCGGGGACAGGCCCTACGAGCAGTACCTC.

This clonotype appeared many times. The chain recombines TRBV5-1 with TRBJ2-3, with D perhaps matching TRBD1 (6 bases). V was pared by 3 bases and J by 0 bases, with 14 bases between. Germline loops: CDR1 SGHRS, CDR2 YFSETQ. The CDR3 spans 16 residues. CDR3 protein: CASSSLTGFSTDTQYF. The CDR3 DNA sequence: TGCGCCAGCAGCTCCTTGACAGGTTTTAGCACAGATACGCAGTATTTT.

The rearrangement links TRBV7-9 to TRBJ2-1; no definite D call. The V gene lost 6 bases and the J gene lost 4 bases, with 13 bases spanning the gap. The CDR3 length is 14 residues. Germline CDR1 SEHNR, CDR2 FQNEAQ (reference sequence). CDR3 protein: CASSWSGSYNEQFF. The CDR3 DNA reads as TGTGCCAGCAGTTGGTCCGGGTCTTACAATGAGCAGTTCTTC.

The CDR3 sequence: CASSGWGNTEAFF. CDR3 DNA: TGTGCCAGCAGTGGATGGGGAAACACTGAAGCTTTCTTT. The chain employs TRBV25-1 and TRBJ1-1, with D uncertain. V was clipped by 4 bases and J by 2 bases, with 8 bases between them. Germline CDR1 is MGHDK and CDR2 is SYGVNS. The CDR3 extends over 13 amino acids.

The genes are TRBV6-5 and TRBJ2-5, with D perhaps given as TRBD1 or TRBD2 (5 bases each). Germline V gives CDR1 MNHEY, CDR2 SVGAGI. V lost 8 bases and J 3 bases, leaving 16 bases between the germline ends. CDR3 length equals 14 residues. In DNA, the CDR3 is TGTGCCAGCCGGGGCAGGGTGTGGGAAGAGACCCAGTACTTC. The encoded protein is CASRGRVWEETQYF.

The V and J genes are TRBV4-2 and TRBJ2-3; maybe TRBD2 (6 bases). Germline CDR1 reads LGHNA; CDR2 reads YNFKEQ. V was pared by 4 bases and J by 0 bases, with 14 bases between. There are 16 residues in the CDR3. Written as DNA, the CDR3 is TGTGCCAGCAGCCCCTTCGGGGGTGGGAGCACAGATACGCAGTATTTT. Translation gives CASSPFGGGSTDTQYF.

This clonotype was counted only a few times. V and J are TRBV28 and TRBJ2-5; perhaps TRBD2 as D (5 bases). Per germline, CDR1 MDHEN and CDR2 SYDVKM. V was pared by 1 base and J by 7 bases, with 16 bases between. The CDR3 consists of 15 residues. As DNA, the CDR3 is TGTGCCAGCAGTTTATCCGTTGGGCTAGCAGGGACCCAGTACTTC. The encoded protein is CASSLSVGLAGTQYF.

This clonotype appeared a single time. The rearrangement joins TRBV3-1 to TRBJ2-1; D ambiguous. Germline loops: CDR1 LGHDT, CDR2 YNNKEL (reference sequence). V lost 3 bases to trimming and J lost 4 bases, with 7 bases between them. The CDR3 spans 13 residues. CDR3 residues: CASSHRRYNEQFF. Here the CDR3 DNA reads TGTGCCAGCAGCCACCGAAGATACAATGAGCAGTTCTTC.

The CDR3 DNA reads TGTGCCAGCAGTAAGGGACAGTTTGAAGCTTTCTTT. Residues: CASSKGQFEAFF. This sequence joins TRBV2 and TRBJ1-1; 7 bases are shared with TRBD1. Per germline, CDR1 SNHLY and CDR2 FYNNEI. The CDR3 contains 12 residues. V was pared by 5 bases and J by 7 bases, with 4 bases of the junction left unmatched.

The chain recombines TRBV6-1 with TRBJ2-3; D unresolved. CDR1 MNHNS and CDR2 SASEGT come from the germline V gene. V was shortened by 7 bases and J by 3 bases, with 8 bases between the two germline ends. The CDR3 runs 12 residues. CDR3 amino acids: CASKVETDTQYF. As DNA, the CDR3 is TGTGCCAGCAAGGTCGAGACAGATACGCAGTATTTT.

This clonotype was counted between two and nine times. The rearrangement links TRBV9 to TRBJ2-7; the D gene is possibly TRBD2 (7 bases). Germline CDR1 SGDLS, CDR2 YYNGEE. This CDR3 has 14 amino acids. V lost 4 bases and J lost 5, with 16 bases in between. The CDR3 region has the DNA TGTGCCAGCAGCTCCACCGGGGGGCCCAACGAGCAGTACTTC. It is translated as CASSSTGGPNEQYF.

This clonotype was counted only a few times. The V gene is TRBV20-1, the J gene TRBJ2-7; D remains unclear. The CDR3 contains 13 residues. V shed 1 base and J shed 4 bases, with 11 bases lying between them. Germline V gene lookup returns CDR1 DFQATT and CDR2 SNEGSKA (reference sequence). CDR3 sequence: CSARGPSGYEQYF. The CDR3 DNA reads TGCAGTGCTAGAGGTCCATCCGGGTACGAGCAGTACTTC.

A single count supports this clonotype. This sequence joins TRBV5-1 and TRBJ2-1; 9 positions agree with TRBD1. The germline gives CDR1 SGHRS, CDR2 YFSETQ. The CDR3 length is 15 residues. V lost 2 bases to trimming and J lost 6 bases; unmatched junction nucleotides: 6. CDR3 bases: TGCGCCAGCAGCTTACAGGGGGCGTTGGGCAATGAGCAGTTCTTC. Its translation is CASSLQGALGNEQFF.

This clonotype was counted a few times. J is TRBJ2-5 and V is TRBV7-2; D possibly corresponds to TRBD2 (6 bases). The DNA end favors TRBJ2-7, so the J call may be wrong. Germline CDR1 reads SGHTA; CDR2 reads FQGNSA. CDR3 size: 13 residues. CDR3 nucleotide sequence: TGTGCCAGCAGCTTAGTTAGCGGAGACGAGCAGTACTTC. This gives the protein CASSLVSGDEQYF.

This clonotype has just a few counts. The genes are TRBV12-5 and TRBJ2-5, with 11 nucleotides matching TRBD1. The J call is in doubt because the DNA end fits TRBJ2-7 better. This CDR3 is built from 17 residues. Germline assignment: CDR1 LGHNT and CDR2 FRNRAP. CDR3 sequence reads: CASGFGTGGSEFYEQYF. CDR3 sequence (DNA): TGTGCTAGTGGTTTCGGGACAGGGGGGAGTGAGTTCTACGAGCAGTACTTC.

The chain employs TRBV18 and TRBJ2-1, with 9 positions matching TRBD2. The end of the DNA fits TRBJ2-7 better, so the J call may be wrong. CDR1 and CDR2 from the germline V gene are KGHSH and LQKENI. This CDR3 region has 15 residues. The CDR3 spells CASSPVTSGPYEQYF. CDR3 nucleotide sequence: TGTGCCAGCTCACCAGTGACTAGCGGTCCCTACGAGCAGTACTTC.

The chain employs TRBV5-1 and TRBJ1-4; D is possibly TRBD1 (5 bases). In germline, CDR1 is SGHRS, CDR2 YFSETQ. This CDR3 spans 14 amino acids. Trimming removed 4 bases from V and 3 bases from J, with 10 bases in between. As DNA, the CDR3 is TGCGCCAGCAGCGTACGGGACGCTAATGAAAAACTGTTTTTT. Amino acid sequence: CASSVRDANEKLFF.

The gene calls are TRBV27 and TRBJ2-5; D ambiguous. The J call may be in error: the DNA end matches TRBJ2-7 better. The CDR3 consists of 14 residues. CDR1 is MNHEY and CDR2 is SMNVEV in the germline V gene (reference sequence). Here the CDR3 DNA reads TGTGCCAGCAGTTTGTTGGATCCCAGTTACGAGCAGTACTTC. It is translated as CASSLLDPSYEQYF.

This clonotype showed up just a few times. The chain joins TRBV13 to TRBJ2-5; 8 bases agree with TRBD2. Germline CDR1 PRHDT, CDR2 FYEKMQ (reference sequence). The J segment lost 11 bases and the V segment lost 5 bases, leaving 10 bases of the junction unmatched. The CDR3 is made up of 13 amino acids. The CDR3 here is CASSLPRSGEQYF. The CDR3 DNA is TGTGCCAGCAGCCTCCCGCGTAGCGGGGAGCAGTACTTC.

The CDR3 DNA follows: TGTGCCAGCTCACCAGGGCGGATCTCCTACGAGCAGTACTTC. Its translation is CASSPGRISYEQYF. The chain uses TRBV18 and TRBJ2-7; no clear D. CDR1 KGHSH and CDR2 LQKENI come from the germline V gene. The germline V and J ends were trimmed by 2 bases and 0 bases, with 8 bases remaining between them. The CDR3 consists of 14 residues.

This clonotype was observed a handful of times. The V and J genes are TRBV12-3 or TRBV12-4 and TRBJ1-5; TRBD1 matches 7 bases. V lost 4 bases and J lost 3; bases outside the gene matches: 12. The CDR3 has 17 residues. The CDR3: CASSSPSPTGTNQPQHF. In DNA form, the CDR3 reads TGTGCCAGCAGTTCCCCCTCTCCGACAGGGACCAATCAGCCCCAGCATTTT.

The gene calls are TRBV29-1 and TRBJ2-7; D may match TRBD1 or TRBD2 (5 bases each). Germline loops: CDR1 SQVTM, CDR2 ANQGSEA. The CDR3 is made up of 13 amino acids. V dropped 7 bases and J dropped 3 bases, with 16 bases sitting between them. Here the CDR3 DNA reads TGCAGCGCTGGGGCAAGGGCGGGCTACGAGCAGTACTTC. Translating gives CSAGARAGYEQYF.

This chain connects TRBV3-1 to TRBJ2-1; D is uncertain. Germline V gene data show CDR1 as LGHDT and CDR2 as YNNKEL (reference sequence). The V and J ends lost 4 bases and 6 bases respectively, with 19 bases between them. The CDR3 runs 16 residues. This CDR3 reads CASSPLVNGRGNEQFF. In DNA form, the CDR3 reads TGTGCCAGCAGCCCCCTAGTTAATGGAAGAGGCAATGAGCAGTTCTTC.

This clonotype occurred a few times. The chain joins TRBV4-3 to TRBJ2-7, with TRBD2 matching over 8 bases. With 0 bases clipped from V and 3 bases from J, the junction kept 13 bases outside the gene matches. Germline CDR1 is LGHNA and CDR2 is YSLEER. The CDR3 runs to 18 residues. In nucleotides, the CDR3 is TGCGCCAGCAGCCAAGAGTGGAGTGGTAGCGGGGAACGCTACGAGCAGTACTTC. Protein product: CASSQEWSGSGERYEQYF.